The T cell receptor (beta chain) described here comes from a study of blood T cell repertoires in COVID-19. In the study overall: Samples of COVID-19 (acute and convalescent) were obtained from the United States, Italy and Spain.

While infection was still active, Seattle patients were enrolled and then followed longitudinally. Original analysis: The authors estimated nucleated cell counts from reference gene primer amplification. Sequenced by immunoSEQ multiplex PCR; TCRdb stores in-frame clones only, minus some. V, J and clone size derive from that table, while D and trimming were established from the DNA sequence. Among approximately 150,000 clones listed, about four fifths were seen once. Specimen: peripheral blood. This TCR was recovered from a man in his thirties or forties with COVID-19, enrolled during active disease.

CDR3 protein: CASSFSSGANEQFF. The CDR3 region has the DNA TGTGCCAGCAGCTTTTCTAGCGGGGCCAATGAGCAGTTCTTC. The rearrangement uses TRBV11-3 and TRBJ2-1; 9 bases agree with TRBD2. Losses at the gene ends were 3 bases for V and 6 bases for J; bases not matched to a gene: 3. CDR1 is SGHNT, CDR2 YENEEA, per germline. This CDR3 has 14 residues.